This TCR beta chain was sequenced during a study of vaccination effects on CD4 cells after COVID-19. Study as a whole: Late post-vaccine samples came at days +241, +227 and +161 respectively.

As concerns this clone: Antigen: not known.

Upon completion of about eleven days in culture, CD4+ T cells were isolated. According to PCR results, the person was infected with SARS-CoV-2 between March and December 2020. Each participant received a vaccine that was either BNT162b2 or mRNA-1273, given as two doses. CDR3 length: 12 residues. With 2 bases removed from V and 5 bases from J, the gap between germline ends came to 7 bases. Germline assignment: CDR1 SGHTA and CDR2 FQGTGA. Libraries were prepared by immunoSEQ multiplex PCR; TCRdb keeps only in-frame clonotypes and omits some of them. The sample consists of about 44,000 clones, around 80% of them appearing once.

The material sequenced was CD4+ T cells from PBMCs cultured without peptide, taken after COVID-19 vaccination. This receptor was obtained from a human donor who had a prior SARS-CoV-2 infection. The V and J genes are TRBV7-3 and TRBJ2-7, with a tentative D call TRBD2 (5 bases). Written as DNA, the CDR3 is TGTGCCAGCAGCTTATCCGGGGACGAGCAGTACTTC. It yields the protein CASSLSGDEQYF.